This TCR beta chain originates from a study of T cell responses to AZD1222 COVID-19 vaccine. Whole-study results and caveats: White British ancestry dominated among donors, who included more females, and clonal diversity was possibly underestimated. At study baseline, merely five or six AZD1222 recipients were seropositive. The repertoires were collected only after the peak T cell response.

Comments on this clone: What it recognizes is unknown. The sample carries other DNA sequences with the same CDR3.

CDR3 length: 14 residues. Germline CDR1 reads KGHSH; CDR2 reads LQKENI. Deletions cut 1 base from V and 0 bases from J, with 6 bases between. Generated by immunoSEQ multiplex PCR, the TCRdb table keeps only in-frame clones and is missing some. The sample lists about 110,000 clones, 94% occurring once. This specimen consisted of peripheral blood, obtained 28 days after the second AZD1222 dose. The V gene is TRBV18, the J gene TRBJ1-1; D not resolved. This TCR was sampled from an adult who received the AZD1222 COVID-19 vaccine. The CDR3 sequence is CASSPQGLNTEAFF. Written as DNA, the CDR3 is TGTGCCAGCTCACCACAGGGTTTGAACACTGAAGCTTTCTTT.